This T cell receptor beta chain was documented in a study of blood T cells in healthy people across ages. For the study at large: Template switching retrieved approximately one barcoded beta molecule for each two T cells. Study-level points and caveats: Older individuals had lower TCR beta diversity per million T cells (the decline was roughly linear).

Remarks on this clonotype: Its antigen is unidentified.

Primers used in a second PCR of roughly 6 to 12 cycles were a sample-barcoded 5' primer and a J-beta primer mix. TCRdb reprocessed the 5' RACE reads via MiXCR and lists one record per CDR3 protein. The table includes approximately 960,000 distinct CDR3 sequences, about 29% detected once. Trimming shortened V by 3 bases and J by 5 bases, and 11 bases separated the two germline ends. CDR3 length equals 15 residues. Germline V gives CDR1 LGHNA, CDR2 YSLEER. These data were also filed under a second study, of T cells of mothers and their children.

This chain joins TRBV4-3 and TRBJ1-6; D unresolved. This clonotype was sampled from a woman aged 40-49 years in good health. The source material was blood. As DNA, the CDR3 is TGCGCCAGCAGCCAGGGAAGGGCGAATAATTCACCCCTCCACTTT. Translation: CASSQGRANNSPLHF.